Shown below are 6 T cell receptor beta chains from a single sample sequenced in a study of blood T cell repertoires in COVID-19. Libraries were prepared by immunoSEQ multiplex PCR; TCRdb keeps only in-frame clonotypes and omits some of them. The data hold 300,000 to 450,000 clones, with roughly nine tenths observed a single time. Sequenced material: PBMCs or T cells enriched from blood (not recorded which). These receptors all come from a man aged 18 to 30 who had recovered from COVID-19.

The chain joins TRBV7-2 to TRBJ1-2; D gene unclear. The V end was cut by 1 base, the J end by 3 bases, with 15 bases between. Germline values: CDR1 SGHTA, CDR2 FQGNSA. The length of the CDR3 is 16 residues. The CDR3 loop reads CASSLGAPAGYYGYTF. CDR3 coding DNA: TGTGCCAGCAGCTTAGGCGCGCCGGCCGGGTACTATGGCTACACCTTC.

The CDR3 sequence is CASSQRSLGGSTGELFF. CDR3 in DNA: TGTGCCAGCAGCCAAAGGTCTTTAGGAGGTAGCACCGGGGAGCTGTTTTTT. The chain uses TRBV3-1 (or the pseudogene TRBV3-2) and TRBJ2-2, with D tentatively TRBD2 (5 bases). In germline, CDR1 is LGHDT, CDR2 YNNKEL (reference sequence). V lost 2 bases and J 4 bases, leaving 17 bases between the germline ends. This CDR3 contains 17 residues.

The chain links TRBV21-1 to TRBJ1-1. TRBV21-1 is annotated as a pseudogene. The CDR3 has 12 residues. CDR3 sequence (DNA): TGTGCCAGCAGCAAAGAGAGAGATGAAGCTTTCTTT. This gives the protein CASSKERDEAFF.

The V and J genes are TRBV18 and TRBJ1-5; 7 positions agree with TRBD1. Per germline, CDR1 KGHSH and CDR2 LQKENI. CDR3 length: 13 residues. The J segment lost 7 bases and the V segment lost 8 bases, leaving 8 bases of the junction unmatched. DNA of the CDR3: TGTGCCAGCGCCGACAGGGAGAGGCAGCCCCAGCATTTT. Amino acid sequence: CASADRERQPQHF.

This chain joins TRBV4-2 and TRBJ1-2; 10 bases are a match to TRBD1. Germline CDR1 and CDR2: LGHNA and YNFKEQ. After removal of 0 bases from V and 4 bases from J, the junction contained 2 bases not matched to a gene. This CDR3 has 15 residues. CDR3 sequence reads: CASSQEGDRGYGYTF. In DNA, the CDR3 is TGTGCCAGCAGCCAAGAGGGGGACAGGGGCTATGGCTACACCTTC.

J is TRBJ2-1 and V is TRBV11-3, with 7 nucleotides matching TRBD2. Germline CDR1 and CDR2: SGHNT and YENEEA. With 0 bases clipped from V and 0 bases from J, the junction kept 8 bases outside the gene matches. This CDR3 is 18 amino acids long. Here the CDR3 DNA reads TGTGCCAGCAGCTTAGAGCAAGCGGGATCGAGCTCCTACAATGAGCAGTTCTTC. It encodes CASSLEQAGSSSYNEQFF.